This TCR beta chain emerged from a study of read filtering for tumor transcriptome and immune sequencing. Overall study context: The cohort had some 16 men and some 13 women aged roughly 45 to 90, mean roughly 66 years.

Unmatched junction bases numbered 1, after V lost 5 bases and J lost 8 bases. This CDR3 has 13 residues. Germline CDR1 reads MNHEY; CDR2 reads SMNVEV (reference sequence). General study results and limits: Without single-read clonotypes, shared clonotype proportions correlated more between IR-seq and RNA-seq. About four fifths of IR-seq clonotypes had a single read, yet these held approximately 4% of reads.

This library used 300 to 450 ng RNA and molecular barcoded adaptors spanning alpha/delta and beta/gamma chains. TCRdb re-called the reads with MiXCR, one entry per CDR3 protein. Of about 27,000 distinct CDR3 sequences in the sample, roughly 14% are singletons; the top ten hold about 45%. This clonotype has ten or more counts. As yet, its antigen is unknown. This clonotype was obtained from a donor at least 40 years old with multiple myeloma. The specimen was a population of CD138-negative cells sorted from bone marrow. The rearrangement joins TRBV27 to TRBJ2-4; TRBD2 aligns across 12 bases. This CDR3 reads CASSTSGRYIQYF. The CDR3 bases are TGTGCCAGCAGTACTAGCGGGAGGTACATTCAGTACTTC.